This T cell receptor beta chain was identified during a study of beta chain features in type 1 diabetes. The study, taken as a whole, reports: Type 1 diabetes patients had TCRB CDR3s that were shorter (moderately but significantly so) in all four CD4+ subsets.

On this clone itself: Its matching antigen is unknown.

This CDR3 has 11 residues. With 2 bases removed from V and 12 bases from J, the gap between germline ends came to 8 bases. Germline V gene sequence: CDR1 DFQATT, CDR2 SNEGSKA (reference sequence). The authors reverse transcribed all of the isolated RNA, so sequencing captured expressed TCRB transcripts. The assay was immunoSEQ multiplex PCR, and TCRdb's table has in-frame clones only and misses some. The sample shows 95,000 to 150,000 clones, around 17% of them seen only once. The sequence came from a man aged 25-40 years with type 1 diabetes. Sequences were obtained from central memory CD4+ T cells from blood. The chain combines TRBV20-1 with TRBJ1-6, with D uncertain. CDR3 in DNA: TGCAGTGCTAGACAGGCGGGACCCCTCCACTTT. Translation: CSARQAGPLHF.